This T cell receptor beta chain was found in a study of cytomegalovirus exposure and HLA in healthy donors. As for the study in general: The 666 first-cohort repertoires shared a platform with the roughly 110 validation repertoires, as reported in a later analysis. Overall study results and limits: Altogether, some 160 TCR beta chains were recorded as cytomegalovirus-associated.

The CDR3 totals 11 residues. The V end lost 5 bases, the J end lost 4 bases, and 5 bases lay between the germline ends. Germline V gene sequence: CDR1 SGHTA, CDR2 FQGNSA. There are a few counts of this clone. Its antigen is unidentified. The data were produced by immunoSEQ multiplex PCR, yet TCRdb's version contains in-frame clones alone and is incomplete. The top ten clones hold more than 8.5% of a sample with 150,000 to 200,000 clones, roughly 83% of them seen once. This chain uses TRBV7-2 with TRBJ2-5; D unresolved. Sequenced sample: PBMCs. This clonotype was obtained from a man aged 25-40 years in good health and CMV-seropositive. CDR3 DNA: TGTGCCAGCAGCCCCGGAGAGACCCAGTACTTC. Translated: CASSPGETQYF.